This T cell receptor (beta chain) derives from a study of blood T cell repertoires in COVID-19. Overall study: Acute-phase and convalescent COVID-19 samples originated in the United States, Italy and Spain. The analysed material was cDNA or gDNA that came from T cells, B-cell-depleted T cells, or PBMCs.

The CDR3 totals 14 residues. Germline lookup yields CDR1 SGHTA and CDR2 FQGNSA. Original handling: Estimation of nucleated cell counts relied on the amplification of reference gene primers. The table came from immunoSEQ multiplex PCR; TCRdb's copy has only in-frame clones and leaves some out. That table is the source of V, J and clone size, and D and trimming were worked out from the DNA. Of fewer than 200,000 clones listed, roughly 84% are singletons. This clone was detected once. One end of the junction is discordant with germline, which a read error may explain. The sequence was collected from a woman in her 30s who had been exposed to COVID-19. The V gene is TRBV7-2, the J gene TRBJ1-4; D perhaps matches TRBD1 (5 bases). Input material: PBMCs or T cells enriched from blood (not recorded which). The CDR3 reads CASSPQGGGERLFF. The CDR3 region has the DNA TGTGCCAGCAGCCCACAAGGCGGGGGTGAAAGACTGTTTTTT.